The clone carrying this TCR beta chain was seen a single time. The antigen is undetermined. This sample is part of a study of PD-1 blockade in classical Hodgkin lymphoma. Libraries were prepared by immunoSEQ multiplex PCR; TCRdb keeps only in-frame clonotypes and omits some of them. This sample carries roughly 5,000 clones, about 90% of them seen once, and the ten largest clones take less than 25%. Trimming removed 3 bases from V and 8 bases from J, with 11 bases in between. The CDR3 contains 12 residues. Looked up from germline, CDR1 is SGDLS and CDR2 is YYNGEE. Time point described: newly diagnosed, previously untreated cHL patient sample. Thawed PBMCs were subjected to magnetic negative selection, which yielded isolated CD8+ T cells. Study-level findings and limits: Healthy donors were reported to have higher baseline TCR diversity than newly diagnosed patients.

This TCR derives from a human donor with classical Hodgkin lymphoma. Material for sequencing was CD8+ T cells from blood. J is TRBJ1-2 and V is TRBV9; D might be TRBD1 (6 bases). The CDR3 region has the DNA TGTGCCAGCAGCGCACTCAGGGGCGGCTACACCTTC. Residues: CASSALRGGYTF. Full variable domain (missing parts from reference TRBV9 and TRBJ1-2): DSGVTQTPKHLITATGQRVTLRCSPRSGDLSVYWYQQSLDQGLQFLIQYYNGEERAKGNILERFSAQQFPDLHSELNLSSLELGDSALYFCASSALRGGYTFGSGTRLTVV.